This passage covers 27 T cell receptor beta chains from one sample sequenced in a study of shared clonotypes between healthy human individuals (dated by TCRdb to 2018 to 2021). Libraries were constructed by the immunoSEQ multiplex PCR assay. In TCRdb, the immuneACCESS table is reduced to in-frame sequences with V and J assigned. These tables do not hold every clone; where another copy was compared, an unresolved V gene accounts for under half, and the others remain unexplained. The sample table holds some 2 million clones, of which roughly 95% were seen once. 1% to 1.5% of the sample rests with the top ten. CD8 naive samples consisted of CD45RO-negative cells that were positively selected for CCR7, yielding a CD45RA+CCR7+ population without TemRA cells. Material for sequencing was naive CD8+ T cells sorted from blood. The label giving this sample's cell subset or site can be read as: CD45RA+CCR7+. Receptors were obtained from a man between 18 and 29 years old in good health.

Only one count was recorded for this clone. One end of the junction fails to match germline, which may point to a read error. The V call is TRBV7-2, the J call TRBJ2-7; D is possibly TRBD2 (7 bases). Germline V gene sequence: CDR1 SGHTA, CDR2 FQGNSA. The CDR3 contains 13 residues. The CDR3 coding sequence is TGTGCCAGCAGCTTAGCCGGGGGGCCCGCGCTGGACTTC. Residues: CASSLAGGPALDF.

The rearrangement links TRBV29-1 to TRBJ1-2; 7 bases match TRBD1. Germline CDR1 and CDR2: SQVTM and ANQGSEA. The V gene end was trimmed by 6 bases and the J gene end by 2 bases; junction bases not matched to a gene: 6. The CDR3 is made up of 13 amino acids. CDR3 protein: CSVIGQDNYGYTF. The CDR3 region has the DNA TGCAGCGTGATCGGACAGGACAACTATGGCTACACCTTC.

The chain combines TRBV4-2 with TRBJ2-1, with 11 nucleotides matching TRBD1. V was clipped by 4 bases and J by 9 bases; unmatched bases: 14. There are 17 residues in the CDR3. The germline V gene has CDR1 LGHNA and CDR2 YNFKEQ. In nucleotides, the CDR3 is TGTGCCAGCAGCCGAGCCCCGTGGACAGGGGGCGAAGGTGAGCAGTTCTTC. It specifies CASSRAPWTGGEGEQFF.

The rearrangement links TRBV5-1 to TRBJ2-7; possible D gene TRBD1, 6 bases. The V gene lost 2 bases and the J gene lost 2 bases, with 11 bases spanning the gap. CDR3 length equals 14 residues. The germline gives CDR1 SGHRS, CDR2 YFSETQ. This chain's CDR3 is CASSFRQAPYEQYF. The CDR3 bases are TGCGCCAGCAGCTTCAGACAGGCCCCCTACGAGCAGTACTTC.

This rearrangement joins TRBV7-8 to TRBJ2-1, with 8 positions matching TRBD2. CDR1 is SGHVS, CDR2 FQNEAQ, per germline. V lost 1 base and J lost 5; bases outside the gene matches: 13. The CDR3 has 18 residues. The DNA of the CDR3 is TGTGCCAGCAGCTTAGTTGCGCGGGAGGACCCGTGGAACAATGAGCAGTTCTTC. Protein product: CASSLVAREDPWNNEQFF.

The chain employs TRBV5-6 and TRBJ2-7, with unresolved D. There are 14 residues in the CDR3. V lost 2 bases and J lost 5, with 14 bases in between. Germline V CDR1 and CDR2: SGHDT, YYEEEE. The CDR3 reads CASSFIFVSHEQYF. CDR3 nucleotides: TGTGCCAGCAGCTTTATCTTCGTTTCCCACGAGCAGTACTTC.

The J gene is TRBJ2-2, the V gene TRBV29-1; D call uncertain. Germline-derived CDR1 and CDR2 are SQVTM and ANQGSEA. The CDR3 has 11 amino acids. V gave up 4 bases and J gave up 3 bases, with 3 bases separating them. CDR3 sequence reads: CSVADTGELFF. DNA of the CDR3: TGCAGCGTTGCCGACACCGGGGAGCTGTTTTTT.

This clone was counted a single time. The chain links TRBV13 to TRBJ1-2; D gene uncertain. The V and J ends lost 4 bases and 8 bases respectively, with 11 bases between them. The CDR3 is 12 residues long. Germline loops: CDR1 PRHDT, CDR2 FYEKMQ (reference sequence). The CDR3 sequence is CASSSQARGYTF. The DNA for the CDR3 is TGTGCCAGCAGCTCCCAGGCCAGGGGCTACACCTTC.

The chain uses TRBV11-2 and TRBJ2-1, with D possibly being TRBD1 (5 bases). V lost 5 bases and J 4 bases, leaving 9 bases between the germline ends. CDR1 is SGHAT, CDR2 FQNNGV, per germline. The CDR3 is 13 residues long. The DNA for the CDR3 is TGTGCCAGCAGCAAAAGACAGTACAATGAGCAGTTCTTC. Its translation: CASSKRQYNEQFF.

V and J are TRBV7-3 and TRBJ1-2, with D unresolved. CDR1 SGHTA and CDR2 FQGTGA come from the germline V gene. This CDR3 has 13 amino acids. V dropped 5 bases and J dropped 4 bases, with 11 bases sitting between them. The CDR3 reads CASSLGPTYGYTF. The DNA for the CDR3 is TGTGCCAGCAGCCTCGGACCGACCTATGGCTACACCTTC.

The CDR3 nucleotides are TGCAGCGTTGAGGTCGTAGGGGGCTCCTACGAGCAGTACTTC. Its protein product is CSVEVVGGSYEQYF. This chain uses TRBV29-1 with TRBJ2-7; D perhaps matches TRBD1 (6 bases). This CDR3 region has 14 residues. Germline CDR1 reads SQVTM; CDR2 reads ANQGSEA. Trimming removed 3 bases at V and 0 bases at J, with 12 bases between.

The chain combines TRBV27 with TRBJ2-7, with D possibly being TRBD1 (5 bases). The germline V gene has CDR1 MNHEY and CDR2 SMNVEV (reference sequence). CDR3 length: 15 amino acids. The germline V and J ends were trimmed by 6 bases and 2 bases, with 17 bases remaining between them. The chain's CDR3 is CASRIGASVPYEQYF. CDR3 nucleotides: TGTGCCAGCAGAATTGGGGCTAGTGTTCCCTACGAGCAGTACTTC.

A word on this clone: Within the sample, other DNA sequences also encode this same CDR3. The chain employs TRBV6-1 and TRBJ2-7; D is unclear. Trimming left V 2 bases short and J 3 bases short, with 8 bases between. This CDR3 contains 13 residues. Germline V gene lookup returns CDR1 MNHNS and CDR2 SASEGT. The CDR3 coding sequence is TGTGCCAGCAGTGAACAGGTGAGCTACGAGCAGTACTTC. This translates into CASSEQVSYEQYF.

The CDR3 here is CASSLAGLSEAQYF. The CDR3 DNA reads TGTGCCAGCAGCTTAGCGGGACTATCCGAGGCCCAGTACTTC. The chain uses TRBV5-4 and TRBJ2-5; 7 bases match TRBD2. V was pared by 2 bases and J by 9 bases, with 10 bases of the junction left unmatched. This CDR3 is 14 amino acids long. CDR1 is SGHNT, CDR2 YYREEE, per germline (reference sequence).

This clone has only one observation. The chain recombines TRBV28 with TRBJ2-5, with TRBD2 matching 9 bases. The CDR3 spans 15 residues. With 6 bases clipped from V and 5 bases from J, the junction kept 10 bases outside the gene matches. CDR1 is MDHEN, CDR2 SYDVKM, per germline. CDR3 amino acids: CASRTGLALVETQYF. The CDR3 DNA reads as TGTGCCAGCAGGACCGGACTAGCGTTGGTGGAGACCCAGTACTTC.

This chain connects TRBV10-2 to TRBJ2-5; 12 nucleotides align to TRBD2. V dropped 3 bases and J dropped 5; count of bases not matched to a gene: 7. This CDR3 region has 16 residues. Per germline, CDR1 WSHSY and CDR2 SAAADI. The CDR3 protein is CASSDPSGRVWETQYF. DNA for the CDR3: TGCGCCAGCAGTGACCCTAGCGGGAGGGTATGGGAGACCCAGTACTTC.

As DNA, the CDR3 is TGTGCCAGCAGCCCCCTTGGGGATGAGCAGTTCTTC. Translation: CASSPLGDEQFF. The chain has TRBV13 and TRBJ2-1; D is undetermined. Germline loops: CDR1 PRHDT, CDR2 FYEKMQ (reference sequence). The CDR3 sequence is 12 residues long. Trimming cost V 5 bases and J 8 bases, with 10 bases left between them.

The count of this clone is one. This chain uses TRBV30 with TRBJ2-6; 8 bases fit TRBD2. Trimming removed 5 bases from V and 0 bases from J; junction bases left unmatched: 12. CDR3 size: 18 residues. Germline CDR1 reads GTSNPN; CDR2 reads SVGIG (reference sequence). The CDR3 reads CAWRDLSGGRSGANVLTF. The DNA of the CDR3 is TGTGCCTGGCGGGATTTAAGCGGGGGCCGCTCTGGGGCCAACGTCCTGACTTTC.

The rearrangement links TRBV5-8 to TRBJ2-7; 10 nucleotides align to TRBD2. Germline V lookup: CDR1 SGHTS, CDR2 YDEGEE. There are 15 residues in the CDR3. V shed 0 bases, J shed 1 base, and the junction held 1 base outside the gene matches. This CDR3 reads CASSLGTSGSYEQYF. CDR3 bases: TGTGCCAGCAGCTTGGGGACTAGCGGATCCTACGAGCAGTACTTC.

The chain has TRBV4-2 and TRBJ1-3; D is ambiguous. Germline values: CDR1 LGHNA, CDR2 YNFKEQ. Trimming left V 4 bases short and J 0 bases short, with 10 bases between. The CDR3 has 15 residues. The CDR3 is CASSRNGGSGNTIYF. In nucleotides, the CDR3 is TGTGCCAGCAGCCGCAACGGAGGCTCTGGAAACACCATATATTTT.

The chain links TRBV4-1 to TRBJ2-4, with D tentatively TRBD2 (6 bases). Germline CDR1 is MGHRA and CDR2 is YSYEKL. Trimming took 4 bases from V and 3 from J, leaving 22 bases between them. The length of the CDR3 is 18 residues. The DNA for the CDR3 is TGCGCCAGCAGCCCCACGGGTCCCGATTCGCGGGGCAAAAACATTCAGTACTTC. Its protein is CASSPTGPDSRGKNIQYF.

To note about this clone: This CDR3 is also generated by other DNA sequences in the sample. V and J are TRBV9 and TRBJ2-2; D call uncertain. The CDR3 is 13 residues long. V was shortened by 3 bases and J by 0 bases, with 3 bases between the two germline ends. CDR1 is SGDLS and CDR2 is YYNGEE in the germline V gene. Written as DNA, the CDR3 is TGTGCCAGCAGCGCCTCGAACACCGGGGAGCTGTTTTTT. This codes for CASSASNTGELFF.

V and J are TRBV27 and TRBJ1-6; D may be TRBD1 (5 bases). From germline, CDR1 is MNHEY and CDR2 SMNVEV (reference sequence). The V end was cut by 3 bases, the J end by 10 bases, with 13 bases between. The CDR3 is 14 amino acids. CDR3: CASSFQAGVSPLHF. The CDR3 DNA reads as TGTGCCAGCAGTTTCCAAGCGGGGGTATCACCCCTCCACTTT.

J is TRBJ1-1 and V is TRBV4-3, with D unresolved. CDR3 size: 15 residues. The V end was cut by 0 bases, the J end by 3 bases, with 11 bases between. Germline lookup yields CDR1 LGHNA and CDR2 YSLEER. CDR3 amino acids: CASSQDGRGDTEAFF. The DNA of the CDR3 is TGCGCCAGCAGCCAAGACGGGAGAGGCGACACTGAAGCTTTCTTT.

The chain joins TRBV13 to TRBJ2-7, with 8 bases identical to TRBD1. The CDR3 runs 14 residues. Germline CDR1 is PRHDT and CDR2 is FYEKMQ (reference sequence). With V trimmed by 5 bases and J by 4 bases, 7 bases remained unmatched. The CDR3 nucleotides are TGTGCCAGCAGCCCCGGACAGGGATTATACGAGCAGTACTTC. Translation gives CASSPGQGLYEQYF.

Comment on this clone: The same CDR3 can be traced to other DNA sequences in this sample. The chain uses TRBV9 and TRBJ2-1, with 7 bases matching TRBD2. V lost 0 bases to trimming and J lost 2 bases; unmatched junction nucleotides: 2. In germline, CDR1 is SGDLS, CDR2 YYNGEE. The CDR3 runs to 15 residues. Written as DNA, the CDR3 is TGTGCCAGCAGCGTAGTGGCGGGGGCCTACAATGAGCAGTTCTTC. Its translation is CASSVVAGAYNEQFF.

V is TRBV6-5 and J is TRBJ2-1; 7 bases agree with TRBD2. This CDR3 spans 16 amino acids. Germline CDR1 MNHEY, CDR2 SVGAGI. The junction had 10 bases not matched to a gene; V was cut back by 0 bases and J by 8 bases. CDR3 in amino acids: CASSYSTSGTGYEQFF. The CDR3 DNA is TGTGCCAGCAGTTACTCGACGAGCGGGACTGGGTATGAGCAGTTCTTC.